One sample yielded the 18 T cell receptor beta chains listed below, sequenced in a study of cytomegalovirus exposure and HLA in healthy donors. The PCR had 60 Vbeta and 13 Jbeta primers. Generated by immunoSEQ multiplex PCR, the TCRdb table keeps only in-frame clones and is missing some. Seen here are under 150,000 clones, around 79% observed once, and the top ten hold around 3.3%. Sequencing was performed on PBMCs. The receptors originated from a woman in her thirties in good health and CMV-seropositive.

A few counts support this clone. This chain links TRBV9 with TRBJ2-7, with D tentatively TRBD2 (5 bases). The CDR3 loop spans 16 amino acids. Germline V CDR1 and CDR2: SGDLS, YYNGEE. V was cut by 1 base and J by 1 base, with 15 bases left in between. As DNA, the CDR3 is TGTGCCAGCAGCGTACAGGACTCGCCCCCATCCTACGAGCAGTACTTC. Amino acid sequence: CASSVQDSPPSYEQYF.

The table lists this clone with a few counts. The genes are TRBV5-4 and TRBJ1-6; TRBD1 might be the D (5 bases). Trimming took 10 bases from V and 0 from J, leaving 8 bases between them. The CDR3 length is 13 residues. Germline-derived CDR1 and CDR2 are SGHNT and YYREEE (reference sequence). The CDR3 is CASQGSYNSPLHF. CDR3 nucleotides: TGTGCCTCCCAGGGCTCCTATAATTCACCCCTCCACTTT.

The gene calls are TRBV5-8 and TRBJ2-7; possible D gene TRBD1, 6 bases. V was clipped by 4 bases and J by 3 bases, with 20 bases between them. Germline V gene data show CDR1 as SGHTS and CDR2 as YDEGEE. This CDR3 contains 16 residues. CDR3 region: CASSRIPQGRYYEQYF. The CDR3 DNA reads TGTGCCAGCAGCCGGATACCACAGGGAAGATACTACGAGCAGTACTTC.

This sequence joins TRBV5-1 and TRBJ2-2, with 8 bases fitting TRBD2. V shed 1 base and J 2 bases; nucleotides not matched to a gene: 4. This CDR3 has 16 residues. Per germline, CDR1 SGHRS and CDR2 YFSETQ. CDR3 sequence reads: CASSLLVAGNTGELFF. In DNA, the CDR3 is TGCGCCAGCAGCTTGTTGGTAGCGGGAAACACCGGGGAGCTGTTTTTT. Based on the CDR3 plus reference TRBV5-1 and TRBJ2-2, the full variable domain is KAGVTQTPRYLIKTRGQQVTLSCSPISGHRSVSWYQQTPGQGLQFLFEYFSETQRNKGNFPGRFSGRQFSNSRSEMNVSTLELGDSALYLCASSLLVAGNTGELFFGEGSRLTVL.

A few counts support this clone. The chain joins TRBV6-6 to TRBJ1-2, with D perhaps TRBD1 (6 bases). The CDR3 extends over 12 amino acids. V lost 7 bases, J lost 4 bases, and 10 bases lay in between. CDR1 and CDR2 from the germline V gene are MNHNY and SVGAGI (reference sequence). The CDR3 loop is CASNREGYGYTF. In nucleotides, the CDR3 is TGTGCCAGCAACAGGGAAGGCTATGGCTACACCTTC.

V and J are TRBV6-1 and TRBJ1-5; D gene ambiguous. The germline CDR1 and CDR2 sequences are MNHNS and SASEGT. This CDR3 is 19 amino acids long. V dropped 1 base and J dropped 5 bases, with 24 bases sitting between them. As DNA, the CDR3 is TGTGCCAGCAGTGAAGGAGTGGGAACTTCACTGGGAGGAGATCAGCCCCAGCATTTT. Encoded protein: CASSEGVGTSLGGDQPQHF.

V usage is TRBV28 and J usage is TRBJ1-1; the match to TRBD1 covers 10 bases. Germline V gene lookup returns CDR1 MDHEN and CDR2 SYDVKM. V lost 10 bases and J lost 3; bases outside the gene matches: 11. The CDR3 consists of 15 residues. CDR3 residues: CATSPTGGLDTEAFF. CDR3 coding DNA: TGTGCCACTAGCCCGACAGGGGGCTTGGACACTGAAGCTTTCTTT.

This chain joins TRBV2 and TRBJ2-3, with 8 bases matching TRBD1. The germline CDR1 and CDR2 sequences are SNHLY and FYNNEI. V trimming: 5 bases; J trimming: 3 bases; junction bases outside the gene matches: 4. This CDR3 spans 14 amino acids. CDR3 amino acids: CASSPGQATDTQYF. The CDR3 coding sequence is TGTGCCAGCAGTCCGGGACAGGCTACAGATACGCAGTATTTT.

The chain combines TRBV7-9 with TRBJ1-1; D gene uncertain. The CDR3 sequence is 13 residues long. V gave up 5 bases and J gave up 1 base, with 8 bases separating them. Germline-derived CDR1 and CDR2 are SEHNR and FQNEAQ (reference sequence). CDR3 protein: CASSPLQNTEAFF. Written as DNA, the CDR3 is TGTGCCAGCAGCCCGTTACAGAACACTGAAGCTTTCTTT. Drawing the rest from reference TRBV7-9 and TRBJ1-1, the complete variable domain is DTGVSQNPRHKITKRGQNVTFRCDPISEHNRLYWYRQTLGQGPEFLTYFQNEAQLEKSRLLSDRFSAERPKGSFSTLEIQRTEQGDSAMYLCASSPLQNTEAFFGQGTRLTVV.

This clone came up a few times. This chain connects TRBV5-4 to TRBJ1-1; TRBD1 matches at 8 bases. The CDR3 has 16 amino acids. Germline V gives CDR1 SGHNT, CDR2 YYREEE (reference sequence). J lost 0 bases, V lost 2 bases, and 6 bases had no gene match. This CDR3 is CASSFRTGNMNTEAFF. The CDR3 region has the DNA TGTGCCAGCAGCTTTCGGACAGGGAATATGAACACTGAAGCTTTCTTT.

The chain recombines TRBV6-5 with TRBJ2-2; 10 positions match TRBD2. The V and J ends lost 5 bases and 4 bases, in that order; junction bases with no gene match: 4. This CDR3 contains 15 residues. Germline lookup yields CDR1 MNHEY and CDR2 SVGAGI. Here the CDR3 reads CASSSGLAATGELFF. The CDR3 nucleotides are TGTGCCAGCAGTAGCGGACTAGCGGCCACCGGGGAGCTGTTTTTT.

This clone was detected once. This chain links TRBV30 with TRBJ2-1; 7 bases fit TRBD1. The trim removed 0 bases at V and 7 bases at J, leaving 6 bases unmatched. The CDR3 spans 14 residues. In germline, CDR1 is GTSNPN, CDR2 SVGIG (reference sequence). CDR3: CAWSVTGQVNEQFF. In nucleotides, the CDR3 is TGTGCCTGGAGTGTAACCGGACAGGTGAATGAGCAGTTCTTC.

Only a few counts were recorded for this clone. This sequence joins TRBV5-4 and TRBJ1-4; 7 positions match TRBD1. CDR3 length equals 15 residues. The V gene end was trimmed by 0 bases and the J gene end by 3 bases; junction bases not matched to a gene: 2. Germline values: CDR1 SGHNT, CDR2 YYREEE (reference sequence). The CDR3 spells CASSLAGTANEKLFF. The CDR3 DNA follows: TGTGCCAGCAGCTTGGCCGGGACAGCTAATGAAAAACTGTTTTTT.

As DNA, the CDR3 is TGTGCCAGCAGCTTACCGGGACTAGCGGTGAACAATGAGCAGTTCTTC. Translated, it gives CASSLPGLAVNNEQFF. This chain links TRBV7-6 with TRBJ2-1; the match to TRBD2 covers 11 bases. Germline V gives CDR1 SGHVS, CDR2 FNYEAQ. The CDR3 extends over 16 amino acids. V dropped 2 bases and J dropped 5; count of bases not matched to a gene: 5. The full variable domain, completed using reference TRBV7-6 and TRBJ2-1, is GAGVSQSPRYKVTKRGQDVALRCDPISGHVSLYWYRQALGQGPEFLTYFNYEAQQDKSGLPNDRFSAERPEGSISTLTIQRTEQRDSAMYRCASSLPGLAVNNEQFFGPGTRLTVL.

CDR3 DNA: TGTGCCAGCAGCCAGGAACAGGGGGAAAGCTCCTACGAGCAGTACTTC. Translating gives CASSQEQGESSYEQYF. V is TRBV4-2 and J is TRBJ2-7; TRBD1 matches at 8 bases. Trimming took 3 bases from V and 0 from J; bases not matched to a gene: 7. The CDR3 is 16 amino acids. The germline V gene has CDR1 LGHNA and CDR2 YNFKEQ.

The rearrangement joins TRBV19 to TRBJ2-3; 8 bases agree with TRBD2. The CDR3 spans 16 residues. Germline CDR1 and CDR2: LNHDA and SQIVND (reference sequence). Trimming took 2 bases from V and 4 from J; bases not matched to a gene: 8. The CDR3 spells CASSITLGTRADTQYF. The DNA of the CDR3 is TGTGCCAGTAGTATAACCCTCGGGACTAGAGCAGATACGCAGTATTTT.

The chain carries TRBV7-9 and TRBJ1-1; TRBD1 aligns across 8 bases. The CDR3 runs 17 residues. V was clipped by 5 bases and J by 2 bases; unmatched bases: 13. In germline, CDR1 is SEHNR, CDR2 FQNEAQ (reference sequence). CDR3 amino acids: CASSTVPGQVFNTEAFF. The CDR3 nucleotides are TGTGCCAGCAGCACCGTCCCGGGACAGGTTTTCAACACTGAAGCTTTCTTT.

J is TRBJ1-6 and V is TRBV5-1; 11 bases fit TRBD1. Germline assignment: CDR1 SGHRS and CDR2 YFSETQ. There are 16 residues in the CDR3. V gave up 4 bases and J gave up 9 bases; unmatched junction bases: 9. This chain's CDR3 is CASSQGTGGTGSPLHF. As DNA, the CDR3 is TGCGCCAGCAGCCAGGGGACAGGGGGAACCGGTTCACCCCTCCACTTT.